These 24 T cell receptor beta chains originate from one sample sequenced in a study of early T cells in non-severe SARS-CoV-2 infection. TCRdb re-called the 5' RACE reads with MiXCR, one entry per CDR3 protein. The sample shows tens of thousands of distinct CDR3 sequences, approximately 14% of them seen only once. Material for sequencing was whole blood. The receptors stem from an adult who was a healthcare worker with PCR-confirmed SARS-CoV-2 infection or an uninfected control (not recorded which).

This sequence joins TRBV29-1 and TRBJ2-7, with D hard to call. Germline CDR1 and CDR2: SQVTM and ANQGSEA. V gave up 4 bases and J gave up 0 bases, with 7 bases separating them. The CDR3 covers 12 residues. DNA of the CDR3: TGCAGCGTTGCTGACGACTCCTACGAGCAGTACTTC. It codes for CSVADDSYEQYF.

The chain recombines TRBV6-1 with TRBJ1-1; D gene unclear. Trimming stripped 6 bases from V and 9 bases from J, with 23 bases between. Germline CDR1 MNHNS, CDR2 SASEGT. The CDR3 consists of 15 residues. CDR3 protein: CASRPIPGSSEKAFF. CDR3 nucleotide sequence: TGTGCCAGCAGGCCTATACCAGGTTCCTCGGAAAAAGCTTTCTTT.

The chain links TRBV24-1 to TRBJ2-1; the D gene is possibly TRBD2 (6 bases). The CDR3 covers 15 residues. The V end was cut by 3 bases, the J end by 4 bases, with 12 bases between. Germline V CDR1 and CDR2: KGHDR, SFDVKD. CDR3 in DNA: TGTGCCACCAGTGATCCCGGGGGTTCGTACAATGAGCAGTTCTTC. Residues: CATSDPGGSYNEQFF.

This clonotype was detected ten times or more. CDR3 region: CASSPAPTGAHGYTF. CDR3 sequence (DNA): TGTGCCAGCAGTCCTGCCCCGACAGGGGCCCATGGCTACACCTTC. This chain joins TRBV6-5 and TRBJ1-2; TRBD1 matches at 8 bases. Germline values: CDR1 MNHEY, CDR2 SVGAGI. This CDR3 spans 15 amino acids. The V segment lost 5 bases and the J segment 6 bases; nucleotides outside the gene matches: 11.

A few counts support this clonotype. The rearrangement links TRBV6-1 to TRBJ1-5, with 9 nucleotides matching TRBD1. The CDR3 has 12 residues. Germline V lookup: CDR1 MNHNS, CDR2 SASEGT. J was trimmed by 7 bases and V by 10 bases; bases with no gene match: 5. CDR3 DNA: TGTGCCACCGGACAGGGGTTCCAGCCCCAGCATTTT. It codes for CATGQGFQPQHF.

The CDR3 coding sequence is TGTGCTAGTGGTTTGGACGACCCGGGACATGAAAAACTGTTTTTT. This translates into CASGLDDPGHEKLFF. V gene TRBV12-5 combines with J gene TRBJ1-4; TRBD1 is a possible D gene (5 bases). This CDR3 region has 15 residues. V was trimmed by 1 base and J by 6 bases, leaving 12 bases between them. The germline gives CDR1 LGHNT, CDR2 FRNRAP.

The chain recombines TRBV20-1 with TRBJ2-5, with D unclear. V was cut by 3 bases and J by 10 bases, with 21 bases left in between. CDR1 and CDR2 from the germline V gene are DFQATT and SNEGSKA (reference sequence). The CDR3 runs to 14 residues. This CDR3 is CSASSTTPPFVQYF. The CDR3 coding sequence is TGCAGTGCTAGTTCCACTACCCCCCCCTTCGTCCAGTACTTC.

This clonotype was counted once. The chain has TRBV5-1 and TRBJ2-7; D ambiguous. Germline V gives CDR1 SGHRS, CDR2 YFSETQ. This CDR3 contains 13 residues. Trimming shortened V by 6 bases and J by 2 bases, and 12 bases separated the two germline ends. CDR3 protein: CASMVEPTYEQYF. The CDR3 DNA sequence: TGCGCCAGCATGGTAGAACCCACCTACGAGCAGTACTTC.

The chain is built from TRBV10-1 and TRBJ1-6; 9 bases fit TRBD1. After removal of 6 bases from V and 4 bases from J, the junction contained 4 bases not matched to a gene. The germline V gene has CDR1 WNHNN and CDR2 SYGVQD (reference sequence). The CDR3 is 15 amino acids. The CDR3 nucleotides read TGCGCCAGCAGCGCCGGGACAGGGTATAATTCACCCCTCCACTTT. Its translation: CASSAGTGYNSPLHF.

This clonotype was observed a handful of times. The gene calls are TRBV30 and TRBJ2-5; 12 bases match TRBD1. Germline V gives CDR1 GTSNPN, CDR2 SVGIG (reference sequence). This CDR3 has 15 residues. J gave up 7 bases and V 3 bases, and 9 bases lay outside the gene matches. CDR3 amino acids: CAWRRRGQGAWTQYF. The CDR3 DNA reads as TGTGCCTGGAGACGGAGGGGACAGGGGGCTTGGACCCAGTACTTC. Based on the CDR3 plus reference TRBV30 and TRBJ2-5, the full variable domain is SQTIHQWPATLVQPVGSPLSLECTVEGTSNPNLYWYRQAAGRGLQLLFYSVGIGQISSEVPQNLSASRPQDRQFILSSKKLLLSDSGFYLCAWRRRGQGAWTQYFGPGTRLLVL.

This clonotype has more than one count but fewer than ten. V and J are TRBV12-3 or TRBV12-4 and TRBJ2-3; D unclear. Between the trimmed V and J ends, which lost 5 bases and 6 bases, there was a span of 9 bases. The CDR3 is made up of 12 amino acids. The CDR3 reads CASSTSWDTQYF. CDR3 DNA: TGTGCCAGCAGTACTTCTTGGGATACGCAGTATTTT.

This clonotype was counted many times. The chain is built from TRBV11-2 and TRBJ1-3, with D uncertain. The CDR3 consists of 14 residues. Germline CDR1 SGHAT, CDR2 FQNNGV. V was pared by 2 bases and J by 2 bases, with 7 bases between. The CDR3 DNA reads as TGTGCCAGCAGCTTAAGGGTTCCTGGAAACACCATATATTTT. Its protein is CASSLRVPGNTIYF.

This clonotype showed up just a few times. The chain recombines TRBV20-1 with TRBJ2-5, with D perhaps TRBD2 (6 bases). Germline values: CDR1 DFQATT, CDR2 SNEGSKA (reference sequence). V gave up 5 bases and J gave up 1 base, with 8 bases separating them. The CDR3 extends over 12 amino acids. The CDR3 DNA reads TGCAGTGCTGAGGAGGGCCAAGAGACCCAGTACTTC. Its protein is CSAEEGQETQYF.

This clonotype was observed at least ten times. The V and J genes are TRBV4-1 and TRBJ1-1, with D unresolved. Germline V lookup: CDR1 MGHRA, CDR2 YSYEKL. V was shortened by 3 bases and J by 2 bases, with 13 bases between the two germline ends. CDR3 length: 15 amino acids. DNA of the CDR3: TGCGCCAGCAGCCATATTGAACGGGGTAACACTGAAGCTTTCTTT. Translated, it gives CASSHIERGNTEAFF.

This chain uses TRBV7-9 with TRBJ2-1, with D perhaps matching TRBD1 (5 bases). The CDR3 consists of 15 residues. V lost 1 base, J lost 8 bases, and 15 bases lay in between. The germline gives CDR1 SEHNR, CDR2 FQNEAQ (reference sequence). CDR3 nucleotide sequence: TGTGCCAGCAGCTTAGGAAGGGGCCTCTTGGATGAGCAGTTCTTC. This translates into CASSLGRGLLDEQFF.

This clonotype has a handful of counts. The chain has TRBV7-8 and TRBJ2-2, with a tentative D call TRBD1 (6 bases). V shed 5 bases and J shed 9 bases, with 22 bases lying between them. This CDR3 is built from 16 residues. The germline gives CDR1 SGHVS, CDR2 FQNEAQ. Written as DNA, the CDR3 is TGTGCCAGCAGCCCATGGACAGCGCTGAACAACCGGGAGCTGTTTTTT. Translating gives CASSPWTALNNRELFF.

In this sample, this clonotype turned up a few times. This chain uses TRBV5-5 with TRBJ1-2; 12 bases fit TRBD1. CDR3 length: 15 amino acids. The V and J ends lost 3 bases and 7 bases, in that order; junction bases with no gene match: 7. CDR1 is SGHKS, CDR2 YYEKEE, per germline (reference sequence). The CDR3 DNA reads TGTGCCAGCAGCTCTCCGGGACAGGGGGCTGTTGGCTACACCTTC. Amino acid sequence: CASSSPGQGAVGYTF.

This clonotype was seen only a few times. This chain connects TRBV10-2 to TRBJ2-7; the D is unclear. The CDR3 covers 13 residues. V was shortened by 3 bases and J by 3 bases, with 9 bases between the two germline ends. Germline CDR1 WSHSY, CDR2 SAAADI. The CDR3 DNA reads TGCGCCAGCAGTGACCGCCACAACTACGAGCAGTACTTC. Translation: CASSDRHNYEQYF.

This clonotype was observed a few times. The chain employs TRBV29-1 and TRBJ2-3; D might be TRBD1 (6 bases). V was trimmed by 8 bases and J by 5 bases, leaving 14 bases between them. The length of the CDR3 is 12 residues. The V gene's germline CDR1 is SQVTM and CDR2 ANQGSEA. The CDR3: CSNTGNRDTQYF. In DNA, the CDR3 is TGCAGCAACACAGGGAACCGAGATACGCAGTATTTT.

In this sample, this clonotype turned up a few times. The rearrangement joins TRBV7-2 to TRBJ1-5; D not certain. The CDR3 has 15 amino acids. V was cut by 1 base and J by 4 bases, with 11 bases left in between. Germline values: CDR1 SGHTA, CDR2 FQGNSA. CDR3 protein: CASSLVVTQNQPQHF. The CDR3 DNA reads TGTGCCAGCAGCTTAGTCGTCACCCAAAATCAGCCCCAGCATTTT.

V usage is TRBV6-5 and J usage is TRBJ2-2; 7 positions match TRBD1. CDR3 length: 14 amino acids. The germline V gene encodes CDR1 MNHEY and CDR2 SVGAGI. The junction had 8 bases not matched to a gene; V was cut back by 6 bases and J by 7 bases. Here the CDR3 DNA reads TGTGCCAGCAGATCGGGACAGTGGGACGGGGAGCTGTTTTTT. Protein sequence: CASRSGQWDGELFF.

This clonotype was detected ten times or more. The chain links TRBV29-1 to TRBJ1-1; no definite D call. V dropped 4 bases and J dropped 5 bases, with 11 bases sitting between them. CDR1 is SQVTM, CDR2 ANQGSEA, per germline. This CDR3 comprises 12 residues. The CDR3 loop reads CSVVAGSTEAFF. The CDR3, as DNA: TGCAGCGTTGTTGCCGGGTCGACTGAAGCTTTCTTT.

The sample holds many counts of this clonotype. The J gene is TRBJ2-3, the V gene TRBV7-6, with 10 bases lining up with TRBD1. V lost 7 bases, J lost 1 base, and 5 bases stayed unmatched. The germline gives CDR1 SGHVS, CDR2 FNYEAQ. The CDR3 has 15 residues. The CDR3 DNA sequence: TGTGCCAGCACTTCTGGGACAGGGGGCACAGATACGCAGTATTTT. This translates into CASTSGTGGTDTQYF.

V usage is TRBV7-2 and J usage is TRBJ2-1; tentatively, D is TRBD2 (6 bases). Trimming cost V 11 bases and J 3 bases, with 29 bases left between them. The CDR3 has 18 amino acids. Germline V lookup: CDR1 SGHTA, CDR2 FQGNSA. The CDR3 DNA reads TGTGCCTGTTACAACAGCTTAGGTGAGGGAGGTGACTACAATGAGCAGTTCTTC. Its translation is CACYNSLGEGGDYNEQFF.